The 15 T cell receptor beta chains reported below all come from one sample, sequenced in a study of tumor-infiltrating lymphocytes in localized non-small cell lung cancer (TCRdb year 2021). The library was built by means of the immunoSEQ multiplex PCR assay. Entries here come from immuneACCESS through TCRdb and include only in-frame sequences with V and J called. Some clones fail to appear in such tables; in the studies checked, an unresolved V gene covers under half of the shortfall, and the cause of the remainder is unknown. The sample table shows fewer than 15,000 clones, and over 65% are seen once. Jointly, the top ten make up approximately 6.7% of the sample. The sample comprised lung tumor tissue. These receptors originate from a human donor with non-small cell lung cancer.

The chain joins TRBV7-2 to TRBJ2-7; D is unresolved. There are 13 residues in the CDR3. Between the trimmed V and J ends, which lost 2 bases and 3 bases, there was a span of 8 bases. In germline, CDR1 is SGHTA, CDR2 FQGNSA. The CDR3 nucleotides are TGTGCCAGCAGCTTAAGCTCGGGCTACGAGCAGTACTTC. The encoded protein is CASSLSSGYEQYF.

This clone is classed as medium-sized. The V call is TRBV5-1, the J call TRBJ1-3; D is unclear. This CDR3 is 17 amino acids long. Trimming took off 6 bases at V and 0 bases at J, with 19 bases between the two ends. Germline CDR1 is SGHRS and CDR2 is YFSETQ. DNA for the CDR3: TGCGCCAGCACCGCGGACGGGTTTCTCCCCTCTGGAAACACCATATATTTT. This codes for CASTADGFLPSGNTIYF.

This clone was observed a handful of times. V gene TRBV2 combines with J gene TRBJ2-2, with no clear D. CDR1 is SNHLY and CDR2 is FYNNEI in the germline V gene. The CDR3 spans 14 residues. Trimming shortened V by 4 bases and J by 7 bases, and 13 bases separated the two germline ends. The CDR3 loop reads CASSAGDRGGELFF. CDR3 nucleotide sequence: TGTGCCAGCAGTGCCGGCGACCGAGGCGGGGAGCTGTTTTTT.

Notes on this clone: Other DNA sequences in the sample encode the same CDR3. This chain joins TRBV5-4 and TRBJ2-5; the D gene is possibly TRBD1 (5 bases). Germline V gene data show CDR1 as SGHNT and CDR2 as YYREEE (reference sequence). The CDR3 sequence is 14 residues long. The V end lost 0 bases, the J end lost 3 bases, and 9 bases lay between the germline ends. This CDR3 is CASSLAAGKETQYF. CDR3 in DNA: TGTGCCAGCAGCTTGGCCGCAGGGAAAGAGACCCAGTACTTC.

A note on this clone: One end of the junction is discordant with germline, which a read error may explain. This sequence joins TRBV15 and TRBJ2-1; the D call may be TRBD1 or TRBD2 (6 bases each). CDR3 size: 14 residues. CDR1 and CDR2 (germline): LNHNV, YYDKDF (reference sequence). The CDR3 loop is CATSRAGGYSEQFF. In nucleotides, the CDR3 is TGTGCCACCAGCAGAGCCGGGGGCTACAGTGAGCAGTTCTTC.

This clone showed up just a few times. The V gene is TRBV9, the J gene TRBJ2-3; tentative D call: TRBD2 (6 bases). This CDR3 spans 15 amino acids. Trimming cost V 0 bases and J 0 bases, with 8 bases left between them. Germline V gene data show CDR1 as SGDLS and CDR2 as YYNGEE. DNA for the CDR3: TGTGCCAGCAGCGTAGCGGAGGGTAGCACAGATACGCAGTATTTT. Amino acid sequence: CASSVAEGSTDTQYF.

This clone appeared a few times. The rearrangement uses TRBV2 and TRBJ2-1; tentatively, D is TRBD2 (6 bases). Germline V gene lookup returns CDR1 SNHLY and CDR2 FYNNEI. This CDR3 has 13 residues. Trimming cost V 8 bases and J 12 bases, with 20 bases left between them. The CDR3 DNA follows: TGTGCCAGCCATCCGGGACTCACCATGAGGCAGTTCTTC. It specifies CASHPGLTMRQFF.

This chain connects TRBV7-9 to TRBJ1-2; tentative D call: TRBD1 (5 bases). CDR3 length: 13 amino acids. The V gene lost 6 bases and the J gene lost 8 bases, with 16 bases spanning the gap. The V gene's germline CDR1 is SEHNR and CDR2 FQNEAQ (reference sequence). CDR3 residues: CASSKQDLWGYTF. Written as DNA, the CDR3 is TGTGCCAGCAGTAAACAGGATCTTTGGGGCTACACCTTC.

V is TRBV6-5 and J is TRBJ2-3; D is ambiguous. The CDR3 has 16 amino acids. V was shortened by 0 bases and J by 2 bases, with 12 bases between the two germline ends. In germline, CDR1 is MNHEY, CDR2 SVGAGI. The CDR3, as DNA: TGTGCCAGCAGTTACTCCCTCCCCAATCCCACAGATACGCAGTATTTT. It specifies CASSYSLPNPTDTQYF.

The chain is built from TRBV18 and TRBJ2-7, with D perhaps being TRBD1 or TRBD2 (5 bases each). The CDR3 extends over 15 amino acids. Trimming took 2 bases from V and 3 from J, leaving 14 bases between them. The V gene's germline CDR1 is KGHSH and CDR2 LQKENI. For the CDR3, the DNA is TGTGCCAGCTCACCAGCCGGGACGGTTAACTACGAGCAGTACTTC. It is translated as CASSPAGTVNYEQYF.

The CDR3 region is CASSETGSGYGYTF. The CDR3 DNA reads TGTGCCAGCAGTGAAACGGGATCTGGCTATGGCTACACCTTC. The chain links TRBV6-1 to TRBJ1-2; D gene uncertain. V dropped 2 bases and J dropped 4 bases, with 11 bases sitting between them. From germline, CDR1 is MNHNS and CDR2 SASEGT. The CDR3 has 14 amino acids.

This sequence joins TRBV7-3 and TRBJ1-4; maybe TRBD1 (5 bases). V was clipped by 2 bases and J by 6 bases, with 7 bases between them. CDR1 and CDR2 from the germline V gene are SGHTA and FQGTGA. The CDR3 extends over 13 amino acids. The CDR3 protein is CASSLAGHEKLFF. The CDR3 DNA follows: TGTGCCAGCAGCTTAGCGGGACATGAAAAACTGTTTTTT.

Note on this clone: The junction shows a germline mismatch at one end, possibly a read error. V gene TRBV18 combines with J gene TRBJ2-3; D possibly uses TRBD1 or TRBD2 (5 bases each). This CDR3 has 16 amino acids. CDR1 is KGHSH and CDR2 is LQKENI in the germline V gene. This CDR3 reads CASSLVWARGTNTQYF. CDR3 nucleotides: TGTGCCAGCTCACTCGTGTGGGCGAGGGGCACAAATACGCAGTATTTT.

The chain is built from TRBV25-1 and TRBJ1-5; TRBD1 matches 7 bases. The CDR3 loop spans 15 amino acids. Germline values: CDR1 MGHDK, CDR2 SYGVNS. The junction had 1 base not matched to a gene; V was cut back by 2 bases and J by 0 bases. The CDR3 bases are TGTGCCAGCAGTGAACAGGGGGTTAGCAATCAGCCCCAGCATTTT. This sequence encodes CASSEQGVSNQPQHF.

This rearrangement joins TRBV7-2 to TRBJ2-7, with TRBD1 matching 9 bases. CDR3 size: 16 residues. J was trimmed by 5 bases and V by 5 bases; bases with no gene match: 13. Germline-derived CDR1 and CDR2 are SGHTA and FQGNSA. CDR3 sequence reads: CASSRATGTGTNEQYF. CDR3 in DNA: TGTGCCAGCAGCCGAGCAACCGGGACAGGGACCAACGAGCAGTACTTC.